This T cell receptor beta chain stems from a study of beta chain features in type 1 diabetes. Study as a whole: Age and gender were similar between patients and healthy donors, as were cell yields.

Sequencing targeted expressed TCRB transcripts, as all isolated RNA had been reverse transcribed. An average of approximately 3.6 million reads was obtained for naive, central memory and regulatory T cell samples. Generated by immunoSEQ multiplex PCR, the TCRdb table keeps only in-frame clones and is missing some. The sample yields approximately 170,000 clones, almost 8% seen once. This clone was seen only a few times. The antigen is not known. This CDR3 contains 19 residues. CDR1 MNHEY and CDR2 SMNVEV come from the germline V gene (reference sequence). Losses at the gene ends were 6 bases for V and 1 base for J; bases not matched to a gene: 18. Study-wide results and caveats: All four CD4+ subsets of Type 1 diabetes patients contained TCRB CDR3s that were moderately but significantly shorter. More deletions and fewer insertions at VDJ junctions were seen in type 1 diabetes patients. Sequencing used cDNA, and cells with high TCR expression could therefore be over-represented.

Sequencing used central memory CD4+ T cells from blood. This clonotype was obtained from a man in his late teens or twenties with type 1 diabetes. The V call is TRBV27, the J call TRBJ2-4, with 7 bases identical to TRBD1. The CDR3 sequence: CASSRRGPRGLMAKNIQYF. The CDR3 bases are TGTGCCAGCAGCCGCCGTGGACCCAGGGGGTTGATGGCCAAAAACATTCAGTACTTC.